This TCR beta chain originates from a study of OX40 agonist ivuxolimab in advanced cancers. The germline V gene has CDR1 MNHEY and CDR2 SVGAGI. The V end lost 3 bases, the J end lost 6 bases, and 11 bases lay between the germline ends. The CDR3 spans 13 residues. The protocol was immunoSEQ multiplex PCR, while the TCRdb copy is restricted to in-frame clones and leaves out a portion. Of some 80,000 clones listed, roughly 92% are singletons. The clonotype originates from an adult with an advanced solid tumor such as melanoma, head and neck, liver or kidney cancer. The sequenced sample was CD4+ or CD8+ T cells sorted from blood, obtained in a trial of the OX40 agonist ivuxolimab. The chain uses TRBV6-5 and TRBJ1-2; possible D gene TRBD1, 5 bases. The chain's CDR3 is CASSYQGLDGYTF. CDR3 in DNA: TGTGCCAGCAGTTATCAGGGACTCGATGGCTACACCTTC.